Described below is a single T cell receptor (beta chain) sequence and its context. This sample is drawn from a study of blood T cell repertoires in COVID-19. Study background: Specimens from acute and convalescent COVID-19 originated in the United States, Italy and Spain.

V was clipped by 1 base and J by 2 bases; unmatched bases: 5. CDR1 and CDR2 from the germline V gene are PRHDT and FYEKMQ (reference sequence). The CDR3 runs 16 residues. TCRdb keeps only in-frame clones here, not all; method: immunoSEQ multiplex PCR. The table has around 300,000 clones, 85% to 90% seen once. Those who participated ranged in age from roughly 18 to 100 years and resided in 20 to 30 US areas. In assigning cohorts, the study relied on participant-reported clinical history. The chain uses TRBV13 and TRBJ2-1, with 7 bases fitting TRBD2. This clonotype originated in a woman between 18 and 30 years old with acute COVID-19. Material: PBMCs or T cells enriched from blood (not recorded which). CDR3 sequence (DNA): TGTGCCAGCAGCTTAGCTAGCGGTCCAACCTACAATGAGCAGTTCTTC. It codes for CASSLASGPTYNEQFF.